This TCR beta chain was retrieved from a study of blood T cell repertoires in COVID-19 (TCRdb year 2020). A note on the overall study: The collaborator samples originated in the United States, Italy and Spain and spanned the acute and convalescent phases of COVID-19. The repertoires were released in a freely available public database intended as a resource for research on the immune response to SARS-CoV-2. HLA class I and class II types, where available, came from metadata supplied by the sample provider rather than from assay-based typing. Nearly every sample came with metadata listing a de-identified subject ID, COVID-19 status, age in years and sex. The prospective study material was composed of cDNA or gDNA derived from T cells, B-cell-depleted T cells, or PBMCs. Samples came from the ongoing ImmuneRACE study (first 160 participants) plus 1,254 subjects from 6 global collaborators. Deeply sampled blood TCRbeta repertoires from subjects exposed to, actively infected with, or recovered from COVID-19 were included in the dataset.

Collaborating institutions collected whole blood in K2EDTA tubes following their own protocols. Collaborator samples were shipped for TCRbeta analysis as frozen whole blood, isolated PBMCs, or DNA extracted from either sample type. The cysteine opens and the phenylalanine closes a CDR3 of 15 amino acids. Only the CDR3 DNA stays, 45 bases, in frame from base 1. CDR1 and CDR2 are drawn from the germline V gene (reference sequence): MNHNY, SVGAGI. From V the trimming removes 0 bases and from J it removes 6 bases, while the gene matches leave 3 bases of the junction unaccounted for. Broad study findings and their caveats: The quantity of clinical and demographic metadata differed by source and by participant and was supplied without curation.

The immunoSEQ Assay, a bias-controlled multiplex PCR, was used to amplify TCRbeta CDR3 regions from genomic DNA. Under the source paper's analysis protocol: Within the assay, amplification of reference gene primers was used to estimate how many nucleated cells each sample contained. Sequence reads were collapsed and filtered to measure the absolute abundance of every unique TCRbeta CDR3 rearrangement. For each sample, productive Simpson clonality was calculated as the square root of Simpson's diversity index over productive rearrangements. Not all clones reach the TCRdb copy of this immuneACCESS table, which keeps in-frame sequences only. Checked studies attribute under half of the gap to unresolved V genes and leave the rest unexplained. The V and J calls and clone size were taken over from that table, and D and trimming were inferred from the DNA. The sample table holds approximately 60,000 clones, of which roughly four fifths were seen once. 14% to 15% of the sample rests with the top ten.

As regards this clone: Its antigen remains unidentified. Base qualities are not recorded, but no much larger clone differs from it by a single base.

Sequencing was done on a sample of peripheral blood. The clonotype comes from a man of 80 years or more with acute or convalescent COVID-19. The V and J segments used are TRBV6-6 and TRBJ2-3, and TRBD2 aligns with 10 junction nucleotides. The CDR3 reads CASSYSSGGRDTQYF. The DNA sequence is TGTGCCAGCAGTTACTCTAGCGGGGGGAGGGATACGCAGTATTTT.